This TCR beta chain emerged from a study of blood T cell repertoires in COVID-19. Germline V CDR1 and CDR2: LGHDT, YNNKEL (reference sequence). The CDR3 covers 13 residues. V lost 3 bases to trimming and J lost 5 bases, with 7 bases between them. Data came from immunoSEQ multiplex PCR; TCRdb stores just in-frame clones and leaves some out. Here the sample spans around 250,000 clones, roughly 88% being singletons. Specimen: PBMCs or T cells enriched from blood (not recorded which). The TCR sequence derives from a middle-aged woman who had been exposed to COVID-19. The chain couples TRBV3-1 (or the pseudogene TRBV3-2) to TRBJ1-4, with TRBD1 as a possible D gene (5 bases). CDR3 coding DNA: TGTGCCAGCAGCCAGGGGCCGAATGAAAAACTGTTTTTT. This encodes CASSQGPNEKLFF.